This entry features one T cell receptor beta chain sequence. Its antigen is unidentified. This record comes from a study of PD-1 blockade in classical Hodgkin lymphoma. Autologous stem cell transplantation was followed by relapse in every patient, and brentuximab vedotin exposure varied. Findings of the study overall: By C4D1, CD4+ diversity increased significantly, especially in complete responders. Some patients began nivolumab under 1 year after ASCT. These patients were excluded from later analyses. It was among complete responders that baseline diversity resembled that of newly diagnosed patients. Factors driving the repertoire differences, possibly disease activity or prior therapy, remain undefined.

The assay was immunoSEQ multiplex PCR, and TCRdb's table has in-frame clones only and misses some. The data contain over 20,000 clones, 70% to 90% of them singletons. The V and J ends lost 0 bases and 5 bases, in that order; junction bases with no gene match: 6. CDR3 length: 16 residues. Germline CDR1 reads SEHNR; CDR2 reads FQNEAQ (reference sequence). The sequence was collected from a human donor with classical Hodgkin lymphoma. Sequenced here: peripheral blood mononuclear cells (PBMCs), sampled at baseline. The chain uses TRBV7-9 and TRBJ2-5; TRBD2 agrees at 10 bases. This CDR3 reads CASSLAVSSGGETQYF. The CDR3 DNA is TGTGCCAGCAGCTTAGCGGTGTCTAGCGGGGGCGAGACCCAGTACTTC.